Each of the 13 T cell receptor beta chains below was sequenced from the same sample in a study of T-cell reconstitution after alpha-beta-depleted transplantation in children. Unique molecular identifiers were incorporated during preparation of the TCRbeta library. TCRdb fed the PCR reads into MiXCR, producing one record per CDR3 protein. The data contain 530,000 or so distinct CDR3 sequences, roughly 27% of them singletons. Sample: PBMCs, taken before TCRalphabeta/CD19-depleted stem cell transplant. These receptors all stem from a boy younger than two with Wiskott-Aldrich syndrome, due to receive a stem cell transplant.

This chain connects TRBV27 to TRBJ2-1, with TRBD1 as a possible D gene (7 bases). The CDR3 loop spans 14 amino acids. Deletions cut 4 bases from V and 10 bases from J, with 17 bases between. Germline V gene sequence: CDR1 MNHEY, CDR2 SMNVEV (reference sequence). The CDR3: CASSSGAPGGEQFF. Written as DNA, the CDR3 is TGTGCCAGCAGTTCGGGGGCACCAGGGGGGGAGCAGTTCTTC.

This clonotype appeared a few times. This rearrangement joins TRBV20-1 to TRBJ2-1; 8 nucleotides match TRBD2. Trimming at V came to 2 bases and at J to 5 bases, leaving 8 bases not matched to a gene. This CDR3 is 15 amino acids long. Germline CDR1 is DFQATT and CDR2 is SNEGSKA (reference sequence). CDR3 bases: TGCAGTGCTAGAAGGAGCGGGAGATCCCACAATGAGCAGTTCTTC. Amino acids: CSARRSGRSHNEQFF.

The chain is built from TRBV29-1 and TRBJ2-2, with 10 bases that match TRBD2. J was trimmed by 0 bases and V by 6 bases; bases with no gene match: 4. This CDR3 spans 15 amino acids. CDR1 is SQVTM and CDR2 is ANQGSEA in the germline V gene. This CDR3 reads CSVWTSGTNTGELFF. CDR3 coding DNA: TGCAGCGTCTGGACTAGCGGAACGAACACCGGGGAGCTGTTTTTT.

The chain carries TRBV7-6 and TRBJ1-5; D is uncertain. V dropped 1 base and J dropped 3 bases, with 13 bases sitting between them. In germline, CDR1 is SGHVS, CDR2 FNYEAQ. This CDR3 contains 16 residues. The CDR3 DNA is TGTGCCAGCAGCTTAGACCCCGGGAGATACAATCAGCCCCAGCATTTT. This sequence encodes CASSLDPGRYNQPQHF.

The chain links TRBV20-1 to TRBJ2-7, with 7 bases fitting TRBD2. The CDR3 is made up of 15 amino acids. Germline loops: CDR1 DFQATT, CDR2 SNEGSKA (reference sequence). V was pared by 5 bases and J by 1 base, with 11 bases of the junction left unmatched. This CDR3 reads CSADTAGVGSYEQYF. The CDR3, as DNA: TGCAGTGCTGATACCGCGGGAGTGGGTTCCTACGAGCAGTACTTC.

The V call is TRBV2, the J call TRBJ2-2; 9 bases fit TRBD2. The J segment lost 0 bases and the V segment lost 6 bases, leaving 8 bases of the junction unmatched. Germline V gives CDR1 SNHLY, CDR2 FYNNEI. The CDR3 has 17 amino acids. The chain's CDR3 is CASRGLAGKTNTGELFF. CDR3 DNA: TGTGCCAGCAGGGGGCTAGCGGGAAAAACGAACACCGGGGAGCTGTTTTTT.

V usage is TRBV19 and J usage is TRBJ1-5; D not certain. This CDR3 region has 12 residues. The germline gives CDR1 LNHDA, CDR2 SQIVND (reference sequence). V was trimmed by 1 base and J by 10 bases, leaving 8 bases between them. The DNA for the CDR3 is TGTGCCAGTAGTATAGTTATAGGACCCCAGCATTTT. Protein sequence: CASSIVIGPQHF. The entire variable domain, with the rest obtained from reference TRBV19 and TRBJ1-5, is as follows: DGGITQSPKYLFRKEGQNVTLSCEQNLNHDAMYWYRQDPGQGLRLIYYSQIVNDFQKGDIAEGYSVSREKKESFPLTVTSAQKNPTAFYLCASSIVIGPQHFGDGTRLSIL.

The rearrangement links TRBV20-1 to TRBJ2-5; D possibly corresponds to TRBD2 (5 bases). The CDR3 is made up of 14 amino acids. Germline values: CDR1 DFQATT, CDR2 SNEGSKA (reference sequence). The V end was cut by 3 bases, the J end by 3 bases, with 14 bases between. Written as DNA, the CDR3 is TGCAGTGCTAGCTCCCCTCAACTAGAAGAGACCCAGTACTTC. Its protein product is CSASSPQLEETQYF.

This sequence joins TRBV20-1 and TRBJ1-6; 7 bases are a match to TRBD1. Losses at the gene ends were 1 base for V and 9 bases for J; bases not matched to a gene: 12. Germline lookup yields CDR1 DFQATT and CDR2 SNEGSKA (reference sequence). The CDR3 is 16 residues long. In nucleotides, the CDR3 is TGCAGTGCTAGAGGTGCCGACAGGGCGGAGAGTTCACCCCTCCACTTT. This translates into CSARGADRAESSPLHF.

This clonotype was seen more than once but under ten times. At one end, the junction sequence differs from germline, possibly due to a read error. The chain has TRBV7-9 and TRBJ2-3; D gene uncertain. The V gene's germline CDR1 is SEHNR and CDR2 FQNEAQ (reference sequence). CDR3 size: 12 residues. In DNA form, the CDR3 reads TGTGCCAGCAGCCCCTCCAGAGATACCCAGTATTTT. This sequence encodes CASSPSRDTQYF.

The V call is TRBV5-1, the J call TRBJ1-2; D not certain. Germline V gene sequence: CDR1 SGHRS, CDR2 YFSETQ. There are 14 residues in the CDR3. V lost 2 bases to trimming and J lost 2 bases, with 10 bases between them. Written as DNA, the CDR3 is TGCGCCAGCAGCTTCTTTGACGGCAACTATGGCTACACCTTC. Translating gives CASSFFDGNYGYTF.

The rearrangement joins TRBV2 to TRBJ2-7; maybe TRBD2 (6 bases). Germline-derived CDR1 and CDR2 are SNHLY and FYNNEI. CDR3 size: 12 residues. The germline V and J ends were trimmed by 10 bases and 0 bases, with 10 bases remaining between them. The CDR3 DNA reads as TGTGCCACGGGACTCGTCTCCTACGAGCAGTACTTC. Protein sequence: CATGLVSYEQYF. Filled out from reference TRBV2 and TRBJ2-7, the complete variable domain reads EPEVTQTPSHQVTQMGQEVILRCVPISNHLYFYWYRQILGQKVEFLVSFYNNEISEKSEIFDDQFSVERPDGSNFTLKIRSTKLEDSAMYFCATGLVSYEQYFGPGTRLTVT.

Here the CDR3 DNA reads TGTGCCAGCAGCCAAGACTTAGGACAGAACTCTGGAAACACCATATATTTT. Protein sequence: CASSQDLGQNSGNTIYF. The genes are TRBV4-2 and TRBJ1-3, with a weak D call TRBD1 (6 bases). Germline V gene lookup returns CDR1 LGHNA and CDR2 YNFKEQ. V lost 0 bases and J lost 0, with 12 bases in between. The CDR3 is made up of 17 amino acids.